Below, 26 T cell receptor beta chains from the same sample are listed, as sequenced in a study of memory CD4+ T cells and cytomegalovirus serostatus. Single viable CD3+CD4+CD8-CD45RO+ cells were sorted as the memory CD4+ T cells. Only in-frame clones appear in the TCRdb table, and some are missing; sequencing was by immunoSEQ multiplex PCR. Of almost 55,000 clones listed, around three quarters were seen once; the top ten hold more than 1.5%. Sequencing was carried out using memory CD4+ T cells from blood. These receptors came from an adult in good health and CMV-seronegative.

Here the CDR3 DNA reads TGCGCCAGCAGCTTGATTCCGGGATCCCTTAGCACCGGGGAGCTGTTTTTT. Amino acids: CASSLIPGSLSTGELFF. The chain recombines TRBV5-1 with TRBJ2-2, with a possible D match to TRBD2 (5 bases). Per the germline V gene, CDR1 is SGHRS and CDR2 is YFSETQ. The V gene lost 1 base and the J gene lost 4 bases, with 17 bases spanning the gap. CDR3 length: 17 amino acids.

This chain connects TRBV19 to TRBJ2-2, with 11 bases matching TRBD2. The length of the CDR3 is 15 residues. V was pared by 8 bases and J by 5 bases, with 7 bases of the junction left unmatched. The germline V gene encodes CDR1 LNHDA and CDR2 SQIVND (reference sequence). CDR3 DNA: TGTGCCAGTCGAAGGGCTAGCGGGAGGACCGGGGAGCTGTTTTTT. Its translation: CASRRASGRTGELFF.

This clone was seen just once. The chain recombines TRBV19 with TRBJ1-6; D is unclear. Germline loops: CDR1 LNHDA, CDR2 SQIVND (reference sequence). Trimming took 8 bases from V and 3 from J, leaving 11 bases between them. This CDR3 has 14 amino acids. The CDR3 sequence is CASGDGFYNSPLHF. The CDR3 DNA is TGTGCCAGTGGTGACGGCTTCTATAATTCACCCCTCCACTTT.

The genes are TRBV9 and TRBJ2-7; D is unresolved. Germline CDR1 SGDLS, CDR2 YYNGEE. V was cut by 4 bases and J by 2 bases, with 13 bases left in between. The CDR3 is 14 residues long. The CDR3 spells CASSPRLLAYEQYF. The CDR3 DNA reads as TGTGCCAGCAGCCCTAGACTCCTAGCCTACGAGCAGTACTTC.

This clone was picked up a small number of times. V gene TRBV7-2 combines with J gene TRBJ2-1; 8 nucleotides line up with TRBD2. CDR1 is SGHTA and CDR2 is FQGNSA in the germline V gene. The CDR3 loop spans 16 amino acids. The V segment lost 5 bases and the J segment 5 bases; nucleotides outside the gene matches: 11. The CDR3 region is CASSPEAGTRHNEQFF. CDR3 sequence (DNA): TGTGCCAGCAGCCCTGAAGCCGGGACTAGACACAATGAGCAGTTCTTC.

This clone was counted a few times. The V call is TRBV5-6, the J call TRBJ2-7; 10 bases are shared with TRBD1. The CDR3 extends over 14 amino acids. V lost 4 bases, J lost 7 bases, and 8 bases stayed unmatched. Germline CDR1 SGHDT, CDR2 YYEEEE. In nucleotides, the CDR3 is TGTGCCAGCAGCCCCGGGACAGGGGTGCGTGAGCAGTACTTC. This translates into CASSPGTGVREQYF.

The chain carries TRBV28 and TRBJ1-5; weak D call: TRBD1 (5 bases). V was clipped by 1 base and J by 4 bases, with 14 bases between them. The CDR3 extends over 16 amino acids. The germline gives CDR1 MDHEN, CDR2 SYDVKM. Written as DNA, the CDR3 is TGTGCCAGCAGTTTATCGCTCCAGGGAAGGAATCAGCCCCAGCATTTT. Its translation: CASSLSLQGRNQPQHF.

The V and J genes are TRBV6-5 and TRBJ1-2; D gene ambiguous. Germline CDR1 MNHEY, CDR2 SVGAGI. V dropped 6 bases and J dropped 6 bases, with 8 bases sitting between them. This CDR3 region has 11 residues. The CDR3 region has the DNA TGTGCCAGCAGCTCCCTGGATGGCTACACCTTC. The encoded protein is CASSSLDGYTF.

This clone was found once. V and J are TRBV5-1 and TRBJ1-4, with a possible D match to TRBD1 (6 bases). CDR1 and CDR2 from the germline V gene are SGHRS and YFSETQ. This CDR3 is built from 14 residues. V lost 2 bases to trimming and J lost 3 bases, with 8 bases between them. The CDR3 DNA follows: TGCGCCAGCAGCTTACAGGGCGCTAATGAAAAACTGTTTTTT. This codes for CASSLQGANEKLFF.

V and J are TRBV28 and TRBJ1-1; 7 bases are a match to TRBD1. This CDR3 is built from 11 residues. Trimming removed 9 bases from V and 11 bases from J; junction bases left unmatched: 9. The germline gives CDR1 MDHEN, CDR2 SYDVKM. CDR3 nucleotide sequence: TGTGCCAGTTCAGGGGGGCGTGAGGCTTTCTTT. Its translation is CASSGGREAFF.

This clone has just one count. The chain carries TRBV18 and TRBJ1-5, with D unclear. CDR1 and CDR2 (germline): KGHSH, LQKENI. The ends were cut back, 4 bases at V and 1 base at J, with 5 bases in the middle. The CDR3 extends over 13 amino acids. This CDR3 is CASSRDSNQPQHF. The CDR3 DNA reads as TGTGCCAGCTCACGAGACAGCAATCAGCCCCAGCATTTT. Drawing the rest from reference TRBV18 and TRBJ1-5, the complete variable domain is NAGVMQNPRHLVRRRGQEARLRCSPMKGHSHVYWYRQLPEEGLKFMVYLQKENIIDESGMPKERFSAEFPKEGPSILRIQQVVRGDSAAYFCASSRDSNQPQHFGDGTRLSIL.

With regard to this clone: One junction end does not reproduce the germline sequence, and a read error may be involved. CDR3 sequence: CASTGVPKVF. CDR3 coding DNA: TGCGCCAGCACAGGCGTTCCCAAGGTCTTC. The gene calls are TRBV10-1 and TRBJ2-1; D is unresolved. Looked up from germline, CDR1 is WNHNN and CDR2 is SYGVQD (reference sequence). The CDR3 runs 10 residues.

This clone was found many times. The rearrangement uses TRBV15 and TRBJ2-5, with TRBD1 as a possible D gene (5 bases). Per the germline V gene, CDR1 is LNHNV and CDR2 is YYDKDF (reference sequence). Trimming stripped 0 bases from V and 2 bases from J, with 10 bases between. CDR3 length equals 15 residues. CDR3 DNA sequence: TGTGCCACCAGCAGAGATAGGGGCTTACAAGAGACCCAGTACTTC. Protein product: CATSRDRGLQETQYF. Full variable domain (outside the CDR3, taken from reference TRBV15 and TRBJ2-5): DAMVIQNPRYQVTQFGKPVTLSCSQTLNHNVMYWYQQKSSQAPKLLFHYYDKDFNNEADTPDNFQSRRPNTSFCFLDIRSPGLGDTAMYLCATSRDRGLQETQYFGPGTRLLVL.

The chain joins TRBV18 to TRBJ1-1; D uncertain. The CDR3 is 11 amino acids. The V gene's germline CDR1 is KGHSH and CDR2 LQKENI. Trimming cost V 3 bases and J 8 bases, with 7 bases left between them. CDR3 coding DNA: TGTGCCAGCTCACCGAAGACGGAAGCTTTCTTT. Translating it yields CASSPKTEAFF.

The rearrangement joins TRBV18 to TRBJ2-3, with D possibly matching TRBD1 (5 bases). The CDR3 runs 15 residues. Germline CDR1 is KGHSH and CDR2 is LQKENI. The ends were cut back, 6 bases at V and 1 base at J, with 14 bases in the middle. The CDR3 spells CASSSTQGGTDTQYF. CDR3 DNA: TGTGCCAGCTCTTCAACGCAGGGCGGCACAGATACGCAGTATTTT.

The V call is TRBV5-1, the J call TRBJ1-4; 7 bases agree with TRBD1. The CDR3 is 16 residues long. The junction had 12 bases not matched to a gene; V was cut back by 0 bases and J by 10 bases. The germline V gene encodes CDR1 SGHRS and CDR2 YFSETQ. For the CDR3, the DNA is TGCGCCAGCAGCTTGGCCGGGAACAGGGGAATGGGAAAACTGTTTTTT. Its protein product is CASSLAGNRGMGKLFF.

The chain couples TRBV5-1 to TRBJ1-1, with 8 bases matching TRBD1. The CDR3 is made up of 15 amino acids. Germline V gene lookup returns CDR1 SGHRS and CDR2 YFSETQ. With 6 bases clipped from V and 1 base from J, the junction kept 8 bases outside the gene matches. The CDR3 is CASTKQGGKNTEAFF. CDR3 bases: TGCGCCAGCACAAAACAGGGGGGGAAGAACACTGAAGCTTTCTTT.

The chain carries TRBV9 and TRBJ2-1; no reliable D call. V lost 4 bases to trimming and J lost 0 bases, with 14 bases between them. The CDR3 spans 16 residues. The germline gives CDR1 SGDLS, CDR2 YYNGEE. The CDR3 bases are TGTGCCAGCAGCCCCCGGTACCAGAGCTCCTACAATGAGCAGTTCTTC. It encodes CASSPRYQSSYNEQFF.

CDR3: CASTQLSRIYQETQYF. CDR3 in DNA: TGTGCCAGCACCCAGCTTAGCCGGATCTACCAAGAGACCCAGTACTTC. The chain is built from TRBV5-6 and TRBJ2-5; D is uncertain. The length of the CDR3 is 16 residues. Germline CDR1 is SGHDT and CDR2 is YYEEEE. The germline V and J ends were trimmed by 6 bases and 0 bases, with 18 bases remaining between them.

The chain couples TRBV7-2 to TRBJ1-5; D might be TRBD1 (6 bases). The CDR3 extends over 14 amino acids. The V end was cut by 6 bases, the J end by 1 base, with 10 bases between. In germline, CDR1 is SGHTA, CDR2 FQGNSA. CDR3 bases: TGTGCCAGCAGTCCCCAGGGGAGCAATCAGCCCCAGCATTTT. Its translation: CASSPQGSNQPQHF.

The rearrangement uses TRBV29-1 and TRBJ2-2; D may be TRBD2 (6 bases). The CDR3 has 14 residues. Germline CDR1 and CDR2: SQVTM and ANQGSEA. The V gene lost 4 bases and the J gene lost 4 bases, with 13 bases spanning the gap. The CDR3 nucleotides are TGCAGCGTTGGTATCGGGGGAAGCACCGGGGAGCTGTTTTTT. It encodes CSVGIGGSTGELFF.

The chain couples TRBV5-1 to TRBJ2-2, with 14 bases identical to TRBD2. CDR3 length equals 20 residues. V lost 3 bases, J lost 3 bases, and 13 bases stayed unmatched. From germline, CDR1 is SGHRS and CDR2 YFSETQ. In nucleotides, the CDR3 is TGCGCCAGCAGCTCCTCGAAAAGAGGACTAGCGGGAGGTCACACCGGGGAGCTGTTTTTT. Amino acid sequence: CASSSSKRGLAGGHTGELFF.

The CDR3 nucleotides read TGCGCCAGCACCCGGGACCCCGCGAAGGACACCCATGGCTACACCTTC. This codes for CASTRDPAKDTHGYTF. The V and J genes are TRBV5-1 and TRBJ1-2, with D possibly TRBD1 on 5 matching bases. The CDR3 runs 16 residues. CDR1 is SGHRS and CDR2 is YFSETQ in the germline V gene. Deletions cut 6 bases from V and 6 bases from J, with 24 bases between. Filled out from reference TRBV5-1 and TRBJ1-2, the complete variable domain reads KAGVTQTPRYLIKTRGQQVTLSCSPISGHRSVSWYQQTPGQGLQFLFEYFSETQRNKGNFPGRFSGRQFSNSRSEMNVSTLELGDSALYLCASTRDPAKDTHGYTFGSGTRLTVV.

This chain connects TRBV29-1 to TRBJ1-6; TRBD1 agrees at 8 bases. The CDR3 is 14 amino acids. The germline gives CDR1 SQVTM, CDR2 ANQGSEA. Losses at the gene ends were 4 bases for V and 7 bases for J; bases not matched to a gene: 6. The CDR3 sequence is CSVALTGDNSPLHF. CDR3 in DNA: TGCAGCGTTGCTCTGACAGGGGACAATTCACCCCTCCACTTT.

The chain joins TRBV6-5 to TRBJ1-3; D perhaps matches TRBD1 (6 bases). The V gene's germline CDR1 is MNHEY and CDR2 SVGAGI. The ends were cut back, 5 bases at V and 4 bases at J, with 9 bases in the middle. This CDR3 is built from 13 residues. The CDR3 sequence: CASSPDRGNTIYF. The CDR3 DNA sequence: TGTGCCAGCAGTCCGGACAGAGGAAACACCATATATTTT.

The chain couples TRBV4-2 to TRBJ1-4, with D possibly being TRBD1 (6 bases). The CDR3 contains 17 residues. Trimming removed 0 bases at V and 6 bases at J, with 17 bases between. Germline CDR1 LGHNA, CDR2 YNFKEQ. For the CDR3, the DNA is TGTGCCAGCAGCCAAGAAGGAGGGGCCAGGGGAGATGAAAAACTGTTTTTT. Protein sequence: CASSQEGGARGDEKLFF.